The source of this TCR beta chain is a study of T cells in Graves' hyperthyroidism and ophthalmopathy. Study-wide results and caveats: Model predictions of ophthalmopathy came a median around 7.1 months before onset.

Researchers took RNA transcripts and amplified the TCR beta CDR3 regions from them. HTBI primers were the set used in a first-round RT-PCR of the TCR CDR3. MiXCR, run by TCRdb on the multiplex PCR reads, gives a single entry per CDR3 protein. Of over 45,000 distinct CDR3 sequences listed, just under 50% are singletons. The CDR3 is made up of 14 amino acids. V lost 0 bases and J 2 bases, leaving 7 bases between the germline ends. CDR1 and CDR2 from the germline V gene are MRHNA and SNTAGT. Worth noting for this clonotype: Its antigen is still unknown.

The source is a woman younger than 45 with Graves' ophthalmopathy. The V call is TRBV6-4, the J call TRBJ1-1; TRBD1 might be the D (6 bases). Sequencing was performed on blood. Here the CDR3 DNA reads TGTGCCAGCAGTGACTCGGACAGTAACACTGAAGCTTTCTTT. Translation: CASSDSDSNTEAFF.